Below, 13 T cell receptor beta chains from the same sample are listed, as sequenced in a study of T cell responses to AZD1222 COVID-19 vaccine. Only in-frame clones appear in the TCRdb table, and some are missing; sequencing was by immunoSEQ multiplex PCR. Of about 97,000 clones detected, about 88% appear once; the ten largest clones hold roughly 2.8%. The sample was peripheral blood, taken on day 0 of AZD1222 vaccination. The receptors shown here come from an adult in good health.

The V and J genes are TRBV7-2 and TRBJ2-3, with TRBD2 identical over 8 bases. The CDR3 consists of 15 residues. V was pared by 4 bases and J by 6 bases, with 9 bases of the junction left unmatched. Per germline, CDR1 SGHTA and CDR2 FQGNSA. The CDR3 loop is CASSSGAGGRDTQYF. The CDR3 DNA sequence: TGTGCCAGCAGCTCAGGCGCGGGGGGAAGGGATACGCAGTATTTT. The complete variable domain, with remaining parts taken from reference TRBV7-2 and TRBJ2-3, reads GAGVSQSPSNKVTEKGKDVELRCDPISGHTALYWYRQSLGQGLEFLIYFQGNSAPDKSGLPSDRFSAERTGGSVSTLTIQRTQQEDSAVYLCASSSGAGGRDTQYFGPGTRLTVL.

The chain employs TRBV19 and TRBJ1-1; D unresolved. The CDR3 consists of 14 residues. Trimming stripped 6 bases from V and 1 base from J, with 12 bases between. CDR1 is LNHDA, CDR2 SQIVND, per germline (reference sequence). Written as DNA, the CDR3 is TGTGCCAGTAGGTTCGCTCGGCAGAACACTGAAGCTTTCTTT. It translates to CASRFARQNTEAFF.

On this clone: The junction and the germline gene differ at one end; a read error may be behind it. V and J are TRBV2 and TRBJ1-1; tentatively, D is TRBD1 (6 bases). CDR3 length: 15 amino acids. The germline V gene has CDR1 SNHLY and CDR2 FYNNEI. The CDR3 loop reads CASREEQGLNTEAFF. In DNA, the CDR3 is TGTGCCAGCAGAGAAGAACAGGGATTGAACACTGAAGCTTTCTTT.

The chain links TRBV10-2 to TRBJ1-2; the D gene is possibly TRBD1 (6 bases). This CDR3 is 14 amino acids long. Trimming stripped 0 bases from V and 4 bases from J, with 9 bases between. Germline assignment: CDR1 WSHSY and CDR2 SAAADI. The CDR3 nucleotides are TGCGCCAGCAGTGAGTCAGGGACACCCTATGGCTACACCTTC. Translated: CASSESGTPYGYTF.

The J gene is TRBJ1-5, the V gene TRBV28; D is unresolved. Germline CDR1 MDHEN, CDR2 SYDVKM. This CDR3 is 16 amino acids long. V lost 6 bases, J lost 3 bases, and 18 bases lay in between. The CDR3 is CASSSPSGILNQPQHF. CDR3 sequence (DNA): TGTGCCAGCAGCTCCCCCTCCGGCATTCTCAATCAGCCCCAGCATTTT.

V gene TRBV7-9 combines with J gene TRBJ2-1, with TRBD1 matching over 8 bases. With V trimmed by 4 bases and J by 4 bases, 6 bases remained unmatched. In germline, CDR1 is SEHNR, CDR2 FQNEAQ (reference sequence). The CDR3 is made up of 15 amino acids. The DNA of the CDR3 is TGTGCCAGCAGCTCCCACAGGGGGACGTACAATGAGCAGTTCTTC. Amino acid sequence: CASSSHRGTYNEQFF.

The V gene is TRBV19, the J gene TRBJ1-2; no definite D call. The ends were cut back, 4 bases at V and 8 bases at J, with 11 bases in the middle. The CDR3 runs to 12 residues. CDR1 LNHDA and CDR2 SQIVND come from the germline V gene (reference sequence). The CDR3 sequence is CASSKNSGGYTF. CDR3 DNA sequence: TGTGCCAGTAGTAAGAACAGCGGAGGCTACACCTTC.

The table lists this clone with a count of one. The gene calls are TRBV5-4 and TRBJ1-5; possibly TRBD1 for D (6 bases). Germline V gene data show CDR1 as SGHNT and CDR2 as YYREEE (reference sequence). The CDR3 sequence is 18 residues long. The V end was cut by 0 bases, the J end by 7 bases, with 23 bases between. The CDR3 spells CASSLEHITGTLLQPQHF. The CDR3 DNA follows: TGTGCCAGCAGCTTGGAACACATCACAGGGACTTTATTACAGCCCCAGCATTTT.

This clone was observed a single time. This rearrangement joins TRBV4-3 to TRBJ1-6; TRBD1 aligns across 8 bases. Unmatched junction bases numbered 10, after V lost 5 bases and J lost 10 bases. CDR1 and CDR2 (germline): LGHNA, YSLEER. This CDR3 has 15 amino acids. CDR3 in amino acids: CASSYRTGTSSPLHF. In nucleotides, the CDR3 is TGCGCCAGCAGCTACCGGACAGGGACGAGCTCACCCCTCCACTTT.

The J gene is TRBJ2-3, the V gene TRBV11-3; 9 bases align to TRBD2. J gave up 3 bases and V 5 bases, and 3 bases lay outside the gene matches. CDR1 is SGHNT and CDR2 is YENEEA in the germline V gene. The CDR3 consists of 14 residues. CDR3 loop: CASSVAGETDTQYF. The DNA for the CDR3 is TGTGCCAGCAGCGTAGCGGGGGAAACAGATACGCAGTATTTT.

The chain has TRBV30 and TRBJ1-3; D ambiguous. Trimming cost V 4 bases and J 10 bases, with 14 bases left between them. Per germline, CDR1 GTSNPN and CDR2 SVGIG (reference sequence). CDR3 length equals 12 residues. CDR3 protein: CAWNPRVATIYF. For the CDR3, the DNA is TGTGCCTGGAATCCAAGAGTAGCGACCATATATTTT.

The genes are TRBV6-2 or TRBV6-3 and TRBJ1-5; D is possibly TRBD1 (5 bases). This CDR3 has 15 amino acids. Germline V lookup: CDR1 MNHEY, CDR2 SVGEGT. V lost 0 bases and J 9 bases, leaving 15 bases between the germline ends. The CDR3 sequence: CASSYSRDGSLPQHF. CDR3 nucleotides: TGTGCCAGCAGTTACTCGAGGGACGGAAGTTTGCCCCAGCATTTT.

V is TRBV2 and J is TRBJ1-1; TRBD1 matches at 7 bases. Germline-derived CDR1 and CDR2 are SNHLY and FYNNEI. The length of the CDR3 is 16 residues. Unmatched junction bases numbered 14, after V lost 10 bases and J lost 0 bases. The CDR3 region is CATPPPGGQMNTEAFF. The CDR3 DNA sequence: TGTGCCACCCCGCCACCAGGGGGACAGATGAACACTGAAGCTTTCTTT.